These T cell receptor beta chains were read from a single sample in a study of cytomegalovirus exposure and HLA in healthy donors. Generated by immunoSEQ multiplex PCR, the TCRdb table keeps only in-frame clones and is missing some. The sample includes 150,000 to 250,000 clones, around three quarters of them seen just once. Sequenced: PBMCs. These receptor sequences come from a man between 25 and 39 years old in good health and CMV-seronegative. The CDR3 runs from the conserved cysteine through the conserved F or W. A D gene is named only where the DNA matches it firmly. Clone size, where shown, is once, few, many, or a class for clones that have expanded.

TRBD1 | TRBJ1-2 | 15 | few | TRBV7-8 | CASSLAAGGNYGYTF | TGTGCCAGCAGCTTAGCAGCAGGGGGCAACTATGGCTACACCTTC
TRBD1 | TRBJ1-1 | 12 | NA | TRBV7-9 | CASSFGDSEAFF | TGTGCCAGCAGCTTTGGGGACAGTGAAGCTTTCTTT
TRBD2 | TRBJ2-1 | 13 | NA | TRBV7-9 | CASGGGHHNEQFF | TGTGCCAGCGGGGGGGGTCACCACAATGAGCAGTTCTTC
TRBD1 | TRBJ1-1 | 17 | NA | TRBV5-1 | CASSLGIRGGRDTEAFF | TGCGCCAGCAGCTTGGGTATTAGAGGGGGCAGGGACACTGAAGCTTTCTTT
NA | TRBJ1-1 | 13 | NA | TRBV7-9 | CASSKTENTEAFF | TGTGCCAGCAGTAAGACAGAAAACACTGAAGCTTTCTTT
NA | TRBJ2-5 | 13 | NA | TRBV28 | CASSFGLGETQYF | TGTGCCAGCAGTTTCGGCCTAGGAGAGACCCAGTACTTC
TRBD1 | TRBJ2-7 | 18 | once | TRBV9 | CASSVGLTEQGFTYEQYF | TGTGCCAGCAGCGTAGGTCTGACGGAACAGGGGTTTACCTACGAGCAGTACTTC
TRBD1 | TRBJ1-2 | 15 | NA | TRBV28 | CASSQTSGTGGVYTF | TGTGCCAGCAGTCAGACCTCCGGGACAGGGGGCGTATATACCTTC
TRBD1 | TRBJ2-3 | 16 | NA | TRBV5-5 | CASSPKTGAVTDTQYF | TGTGCCAGCAGCCCAAAGACAGGGGCAGTCACAGATACGCAGTATTTT
NA | TRBJ2-1 | 13 | NA | TRBV29-1 | CSVGPSLRNEQFF | TGCAGCGTTGGGCCTAGTTTACGCAATGAGCAGTTCTTC
NA | TRBJ1-1 | 13 | few | TRBV5-5 | CASSLVPDTEAFF | TGTGCCAGCAGCTTGGTCCCTGACACTGAAGCTTTCTTT
NA | TRBJ2-1 | 15 | NA | TRBV6-6 | CASSYRLNIGVEQFF | TGTGCCAGCAGTTACCGTTTGAATATAGGAGTTGAGCAGTTCTTC
NA | TRBJ1-6 | 19 | NA | TRBV5-5 | CASSRNLQGGGSNNSPLHF | TGTGCCAGCAGCCGCAACCTACAGGGCGGTGGATCAAATAATTCACCCCTCCACTTT
TRBD1 | TRBJ2-1 | 15 | NA | TRBV10-1 | CASSRYQGVHNEQFF | TGCGCCAGCAGTCGGTACCAGGGGGTCCACAATGAGCAGTTCTTC
NA | TRBJ2-1 | 15 | NA | TRBV6-4 | CASSDSIGGANEQFF | TGTGCCAGCAGTGACTCGATAGGAGGAGCCAATGAGCAGTTCTTC
TRBD1 | TRBJ1-1 | 14 | NA | TRBV6-1 | CASNMDRGNSWAFF | TGTGCCAGCAACATGGACAGGGGGAATAGTTGGGCTTTCTTT
NA | TRBJ1-2 | 17 | NA | TRBV7-9 | CASSLGDMAVTHGGYTF | TGTGCCAGCAGCTTGGGGGACATGGCCGTGACTCATGGCGGCTACACCTTC
TRBD1 | TRBJ2-7 | 14 | NA | TRBV5-1 | CASSPRQGANEQYF | TGCGCCAGCAGCCCCAGGCAGGGGGCCAACGAGCAGTACTTC
NA | TRBJ2-5 | 15 | NA | TRBV27 | CASSFFGHPQETQYF | TGTGCCAGCAGTTTTTTCGGACACCCCCAAGAGACCCAGTACTTC
NA | TRBJ2-5 | 15 | NA | TRBV28 | CASSFRQTPGETQYF | TGTGCCAGCAGTTTCCGTCAAACCCCGGGAGAGACCCAGTACTTC
NA | TRBJ1-5 | 14 | NA | TRBV19 | CASSILVSNQPQHF | TGTGCCAGTAGTATACTAGTAAGCAATCAGCCCCAGCATTTT
NA | TRBJ1-1 | 15 | NA | TRBV27 | CASRSPHRLNTEAFF | TGTGCCAGCAGATCCCCCCACAGGCTGAACACTGAAGCTTTCTTT
TRBD1 | TRBJ1-6 | 16 | NA | TRBV6-1 | CASSDIMDRANSPLHF | TGTGCCAGCAGTGATATCATGGACAGGGCAAATTCACCCCTCCACTTT
NA | TRBJ2-2 | 18 | NA | TRBV4-1 | CASKNQDPLLGETGELFF | TGCGCCAGCAAAAACCAGGACCCACTCCTAGGGGAAACCGGGGAGCTGTTTTTT
TRBD1 | TRBJ1-3 | 17 | once | TRBV5-4 | CASSLYRGGLSGNTIYF | TGTGCCAGCAGCCTTTACAGGGGAGGCCTATCTGGAAACACCATATATTTT
TRBD1 | TRBJ2-1 | 15 | NA | TRBV9 | CASSVLGTGYNEQFF | TGTGCCAGCAGCGTACTCGGGACAGGTTACAATGAGCAGTTCTTC
NA | TRBJ2-5 | 10 | NA | TRBV20-1 | CSVPAETQYF | TGCAGTGTGCCAGCGGAGACCCAGTACTTC
TRBD1 | TRBJ2-7 | 16 | NA | TRBV5-1 | CASSSIRDSSSYEQYF | TGCGCCAGCAGCTCAATCAGGGACAGCTCCTCCTACGAGCAGTACTTC
TRBD1 | TRBJ2-7 | 17 | NA | TRBV27 | CASSLMPGQGSSYEQYF | TGTGCCAGCAGTTTAATGCCGGGACAGGGGAGCTCCTACGAGCAGTACTTC
TRBD1 | TRBJ1-4 | 15 | NA | TRBV30 | CAWSVDRVGGEKLFF | TGTGCCTGGAGTGTTGACAGGGTCGGAGGCGAAAAACTGTTTTTT
NA | TRBJ2-3 | 14 | NA | TRBV27 | CASSYLTDTDTQYF | TGTGCCAGCAGTTATCTAACAGACACAGATACGCAGTATTTT
NA | TRBJ2-1 | 15 | NA | TRBV6-1 | CASSSDLATYNEQFF | TGTGCCAGCAGTTCCGATCTCGCTACTTACAATGAGCAGTTCTTC
NA | TRBJ1-2 | 11 | NA | TRBV28 | CASSGQHGYTF | TGTGCCAGCAGCGGACAGCATGGCTACACCTTC
NA | TRBJ1-1 | 13 | few | TRBV7-9 | CASSLPLNTEAFF | TGTGCCAGCAGCTTACCGTTGAACACTGAAGCTTTCTTT
NA | TRBJ2-7 | 12 | once | TRBV5-1 | CASSSTQYEQYF | TGCGCCAGCAGCTCAACCCAGTACGAGCAGTACTTC
TRBD1 | TRBJ2-2 | 15 | NA | TRBV29-1 | CSTYTGTANTGELFF | TGCAGCACCTACACCGGGACAGCGAACACCGGGGAGCTGTTTTTT
NA | TRBJ2-5 | 13 | NA | TRBV7-9 | CASRAQGGETQYF | TGTGCCAGTCGGGCCCAGGGCGGAGAGACCCAGTACTTC
NA | TRBJ2-1 | 14 | NA | TRBV10-1 | CASSSGSLYNEQFF | TGCGCCAGCAGTAGCGGGTCCCTGTACAATGAGCAGTTCTTC
TRBD2 | TRBJ2-7 | 14 | NA | TRBV6-5 | CASRSGGLDYEQYF | TGTGCCAGCAGGTCGGGGGGGCTCGACTACGAGCAGTACTTC
NA | TRBJ1-1 | 15 | NA | TRBV5-4 | CASSLGGSENTEAFF | TGTGCCAGCAGCCTCGGTGGCAGCGAGAACACTGAAGCTTTCTTT
NA | TRBJ2-7 | 13 | once | TRBV28 | CASGYLATYEQYF | TGTGCCAGCGGGTACTTAGCTACCTACGAGCAGTACTTC
TRBD2 | TRBJ2-3 | 15 | NA | TRBV7-3 | CASSRTSGSADTQYF | TGTGCCAGCAGCCGGACTAGCGGGAGCGCAGATACGCAGTATTTT
NA | TRBJ2-3 | 14 | NA | TRBV4-1 | CASSQGAGTDTQYF | TGCGCCAGCAGCCAGGGAGCGGGCACAGATACGCAGTATTTT